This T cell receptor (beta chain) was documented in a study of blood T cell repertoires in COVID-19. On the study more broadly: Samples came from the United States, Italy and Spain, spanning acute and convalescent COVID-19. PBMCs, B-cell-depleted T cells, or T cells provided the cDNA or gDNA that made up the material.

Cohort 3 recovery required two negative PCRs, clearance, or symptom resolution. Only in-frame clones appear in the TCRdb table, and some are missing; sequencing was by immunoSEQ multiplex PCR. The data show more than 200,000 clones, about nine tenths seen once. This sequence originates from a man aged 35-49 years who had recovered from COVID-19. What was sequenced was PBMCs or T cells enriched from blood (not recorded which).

CDR3 DNA: TGTGCCAGCAAGACAGGGAACACTGAAGCTTTCTTT. Translation gives CASKTGNTEAFF. The chain is built from TRBV5-4 and TRBJ1-1; the D gene is possibly TRBD1 (6 bases). Germline V gene data show CDR1 as SGHNT and CDR2 as YYREEE (reference sequence). The V gene lost 6 bases and the J gene lost 1 base, with 7 bases spanning the gap. CDR3 length: 12 amino acids.